Following are 7 T cell receptor beta chains from one sample sequenced in a study of shared clonotypes between healthy human individuals. The data were produced by immunoSEQ multiplex PCR, yet TCRdb's version contains in-frame clones alone and is incomplete. The sample consists of more than 900,000 clones, around three quarters of them appearing once. Material for sequencing was memory CD4+ T cells from PBMCs. Subset specified: CD45RA-negative fraction. The receptors come from a man between 18 and 29 years old in good health. Some clones in this sample may be carry-over from other donors' samples.

This clone was picked up many times. The chain joins TRBV28 to TRBJ1-2; the D gene is possibly TRBD1 (6 bases). The CDR3 is 14 amino acids. Trimming took off 4 bases at V and 4 bases at J, with 13 bases between the two ends. CDR1 and CDR2 from the germline V gene are MDHEN and SYDVKM. In nucleotides, the CDR3 is TGTGCCAGCAGTTCCCGGGACACTTCCTATGGCTACACCTTC. Translated: CASSSRDTSYGYTF.

In this sample, this clone turned up a few times. This chain connects TRBV4-1 to TRBJ2-3; the match to TRBD2 covers 12 bases. Per germline, CDR1 MGHRA and CDR2 YSYEKL. This CDR3 comprises 21 residues. V trimming: 1 base; J trimming: 6 bases; junction bases outside the gene matches: 20. CDR3 DNA: TGCGCCAGCAGCCAAGCCCGGGGAGGGGCAACTAGCGGGGGGCTGTCGGATACGCAGTATTTT. As protein: CASSQARGGATSGGLSDTQYF.

This clone was recorded at least ten times. This chain uses TRBV28 with TRBJ2-7; unclear D gene. The V gene lost 3 bases and the J gene lost 9 bases, with 9 bases spanning the gap. The CDR3 loop spans 11 amino acids. Looked up from germline, CDR1 is MDHEN and CDR2 is SYDVKM. This CDR3 reads CASSFQAGQYF. The CDR3 DNA reads TGTGCCAGCAGTTTCCAGGCCGGGCAGTACTTC.

V is TRBV29-1 and J is TRBJ2-3; TRBD2 matches at 7 bases. Germline V gene lookup returns CDR1 SQVTM and CDR2 ANQGSEA. Trimming took 7 bases from V and 1 from J; bases not matched to a gene: 8. The CDR3 has 14 residues. The CDR3 region has the DNA TGCAGCGCTACTAGCGAAGGGGGCACAGATACGCAGTATTTT. Its translation: CSATSEGGTDTQYF.

This chain connects TRBV28 to TRBJ2-7, with D perhaps TRBD2 (6 bases). CDR1 is MDHEN, CDR2 SYDVKM, per germline. V shed 3 bases and J shed 2 bases, with 17 bases lying between them. The CDR3 extends over 16 amino acids. The CDR3, as DNA: TGTGCCAGCAGTTTTGGAGGGGTCCCGTCCCCCTACGAGCAGTACTTC. It codes for CASSFGGVPSPYEQYF.

This CDR3 is CASSFQPPNEKLFF. The CDR3 DNA follows: TGTGCCAGCAGTTTCCAACCCCCTAATGAAAAACTGTTTTTT. The gene calls are TRBV28 and TRBJ1-4; D gene uncertain. Trimming stripped 3 bases from V and 3 bases from J, with 8 bases between. This CDR3 region has 14 residues. Per the germline V gene, CDR1 is MDHEN and CDR2 is SYDVKM.

The chain has TRBV29-1 and TRBJ2-7; possibly TRBD2 for D (5 bases). CDR1 SQVTM and CDR2 ANQGSEA come from the germline V gene. Trimming removed 1 base from V and 2 bases from J, with 12 bases in between. The CDR3 totals 14 residues. Here the CDR3 DNA reads TGCAGCGTTGAAGGGGAGCGAATCCCCTACGAGCAGTACTTC. Protein sequence: CSVEGERIPYEQYF.